The entry that follows covers one TCR beta chain sequence. The data stem from a study of blood T cell repertoires in COVID-19. Study-wide background: Nucleic acid was either cDNA or gDNA, and it came from T cells, B-cell-depleted T cells, or PBMCs.

Trimming took 0 bases from V and 4 from J; bases not matched to a gene: 0. CDR1 and CDR2 from the germline V gene are SGHDT and YYEEEE. This CDR3 has 14 amino acids. The data were produced by immunoSEQ multiplex PCR, yet TCRdb's version contains in-frame clones alone and is incomplete. The sample consists of more than 75,000 clones, about nine tenths of them appearing once. The chain has TRBV5-6 and TRBJ1-5; 8 bases agree with TRBD1. The source of this sequence is a man over 45 with acute or convalescent COVID-19. The sequencing input was peripheral blood. The CDR3 DNA follows: TGTGCCAGCAGCTTGGGGACAGGGAATCAGCCCCAGCATTTT. Translated: CASSLGTGNQPQHF.